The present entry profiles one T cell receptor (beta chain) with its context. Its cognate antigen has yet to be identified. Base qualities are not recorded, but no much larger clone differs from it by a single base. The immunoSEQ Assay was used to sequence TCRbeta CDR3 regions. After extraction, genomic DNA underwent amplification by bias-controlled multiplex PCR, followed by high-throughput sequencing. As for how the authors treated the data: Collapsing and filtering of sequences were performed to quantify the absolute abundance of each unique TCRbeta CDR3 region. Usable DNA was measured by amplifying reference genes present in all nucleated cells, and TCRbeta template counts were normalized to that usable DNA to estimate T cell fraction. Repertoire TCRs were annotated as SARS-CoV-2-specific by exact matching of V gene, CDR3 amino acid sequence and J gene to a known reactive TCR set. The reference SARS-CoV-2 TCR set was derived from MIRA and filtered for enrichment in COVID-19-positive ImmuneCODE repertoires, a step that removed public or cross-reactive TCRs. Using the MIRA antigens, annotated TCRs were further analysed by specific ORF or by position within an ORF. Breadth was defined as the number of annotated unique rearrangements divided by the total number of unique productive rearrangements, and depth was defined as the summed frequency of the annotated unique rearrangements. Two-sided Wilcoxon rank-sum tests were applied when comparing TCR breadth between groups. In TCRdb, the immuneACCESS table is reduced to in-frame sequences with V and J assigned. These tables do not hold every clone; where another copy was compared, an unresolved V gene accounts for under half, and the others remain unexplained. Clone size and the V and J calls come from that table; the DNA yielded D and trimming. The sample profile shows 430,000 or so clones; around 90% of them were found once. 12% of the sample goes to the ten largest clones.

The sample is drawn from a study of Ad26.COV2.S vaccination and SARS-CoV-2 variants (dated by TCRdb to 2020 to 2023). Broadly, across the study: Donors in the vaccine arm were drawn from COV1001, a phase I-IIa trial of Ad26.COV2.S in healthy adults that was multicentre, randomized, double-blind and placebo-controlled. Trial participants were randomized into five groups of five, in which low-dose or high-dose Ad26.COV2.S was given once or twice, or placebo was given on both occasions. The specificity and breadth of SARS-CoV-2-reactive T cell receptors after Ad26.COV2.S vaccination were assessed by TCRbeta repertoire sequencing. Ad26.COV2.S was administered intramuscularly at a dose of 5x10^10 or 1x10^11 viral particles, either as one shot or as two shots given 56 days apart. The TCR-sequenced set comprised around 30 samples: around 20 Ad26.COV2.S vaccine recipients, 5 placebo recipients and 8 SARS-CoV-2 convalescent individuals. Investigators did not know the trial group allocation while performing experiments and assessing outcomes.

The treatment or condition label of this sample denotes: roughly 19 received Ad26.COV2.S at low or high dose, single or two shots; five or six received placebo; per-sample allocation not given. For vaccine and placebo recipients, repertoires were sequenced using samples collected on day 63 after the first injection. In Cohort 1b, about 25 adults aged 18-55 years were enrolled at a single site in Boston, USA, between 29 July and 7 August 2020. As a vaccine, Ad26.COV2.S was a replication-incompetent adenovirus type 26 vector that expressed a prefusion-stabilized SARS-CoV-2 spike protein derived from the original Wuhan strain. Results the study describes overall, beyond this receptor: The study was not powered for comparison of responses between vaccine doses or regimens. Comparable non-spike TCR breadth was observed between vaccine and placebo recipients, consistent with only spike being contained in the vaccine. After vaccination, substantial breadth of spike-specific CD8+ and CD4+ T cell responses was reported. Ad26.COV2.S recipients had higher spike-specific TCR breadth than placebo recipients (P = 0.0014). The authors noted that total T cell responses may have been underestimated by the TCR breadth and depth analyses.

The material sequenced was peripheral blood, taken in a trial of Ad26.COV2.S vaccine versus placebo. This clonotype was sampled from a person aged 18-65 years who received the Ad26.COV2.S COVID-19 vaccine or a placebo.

The DNA reads TGTGCCAGCTCACCAAACAGGGGAGAGCCCCAGCATTTT. This yields the protein CASSPNRGEPQHF. Rearrangement joined TRBV18 to TRBJ1-5, and 7 bases in between align with TRBD1. From the cysteine up to the phenylalanine, the CDR3 has a length of 13 residues. Only the CDR3 part of the read is kept: 39 bases, read in frame from the first base. V lost 2 bases and J lost 8 bases, and the count of bases not matched to a germline gene is 3. The germline V gene supplies CDR1 KGHSH and CDR2 LQKENI.